This TCR beta chain was sequenced in a study of patients and donors after allogeneic stem cell transplantation (dated by TCRdb to 2019 to 2021). As to this clonotype: The specificity of this receptor is unknown. No base quality information exists; no much larger clone differs at one position.

CDR1 and CDR2 are read off the germline V gene as SNHLY and FYNNEI. The CDR3 contains 14 residues, cysteine and phenylalanine counted. The kept DNA is CDR3 alone, 42 bases in frame from the first base. V and J are truncated by 1 base and 5 bases respectively, leaving an intervening sequence of 11 bases. Library preparation used RT-PCR. Sequencing was performed on a NextSeq 550. The public reads were run again by TCRdb, first through fastp at Q25 and then through MiXCR, and only productive beta chains were kept. Identical CDR3 protein sequences are pooled into one entry, listed with their most common genes and DNA. For this sample there are 920,000 or so distinct CDR3 sequences; about a sixth appear just once. Approximately 5.9% of the sample is taken by the ten largest.

The material sequenced was blood, either unsorted or a sorted T cell fraction (not recorded which). The V and J segments used are TRBV2 and TRBJ1-1; the D region possibly corresponds to TRBD1 (6 bases align). This receptor was obtained from a human donor who was either an allogeneic HSCT recipient or a stem cell or donor lymphocyte infusion donor (not recorded which). It is not recorded whose cells these are; they may come from a transplant donor. The bases read TGTGCCAGCAGTGAAGTCGGGGGGCGGACTGAAGCTTTCTTT. This is translated as CASSEVGGRTEAFF. Where the CDR3 stops, the reference TRBV2 and TRBJ1-1 genes take over; the full variable domain is EPEVTQTPSHQVTQMGQEVILRCVPISNHLYFYWYRQILGQKVEFLVSFYNNEISEKSEIFDDQFSVERPDGSNFTLKIRSTKLEDSAMYFCASSEVGGRTEAFFGQGTRLTVV.